The next 9 T cell receptor beta chains were all read from a single sample in a study of spatial heterogeneity in lung cancer. TCRdb re-analysed the 5' RACE reads in MiXCR, keeping a single row per CDR3 protein. This table has 9,500 to 15,000 distinct CDR3 sequences, 13% to 15% appearing once. The time point: sample taken at primary tumor resection. No cell sorting; template was whole RNA from tumor, lung tissue or PBMC. Sequences were derived from PBMCs, sampled at surgery. The receptors were gathered from a female donor with early-stage non-small cell lung cancer.

This clonotype has just a few counts. This chain uses TRBV6-5 with TRBJ2-7; possible D gene TRBD1, 6 bases. Germline V gene data show CDR1 as MNHEY and CDR2 as SVGAGI. The CDR3 has 15 residues. The germline V and J ends were trimmed by 2 bases and 0 bases, with 11 bases remaining between them. CDR3: CASSYTGSHSYEQYF. CDR3 DNA sequence: TGTGCCAGCAGTTACACAGGGTCCCACTCCTACGAGCAGTACTTC.

This clonotype was found a few times. V and J are TRBV12-3 or TRBV12-4 and TRBJ2-1; TRBD1 agrees at 10 bases. The CDR3 covers 15 residues. Germline trimming cut 5 bases from V and 7 bases from J; bases unmatched to any gene: 8. The CDR3 DNA reads TGTGCCAGCAGTCTATGGACAGGGGGAAAGAATGAGCAGTTCTTC. Residues: CASSLWTGGKNEQFF.

In its sample, this clonotype was seen many times. J is TRBJ1-1 and V is TRBV12-3 or TRBV12-4, with a tentative D call TRBD1 (6 bases). The CDR3 runs 14 residues. V was shortened by 3 bases and J by 5 bases, with 13 bases between the two germline ends. The CDR3 region has the DNA TGTGCCAGCAGTTTCGGGGGGCTAGAAACTGAAGCTTTCTTT. The encoded protein is CASSFGGLETEAFF.

Many counts were recorded for this clonotype. V is TRBV5-1 and J is TRBJ2-7; D is uncertain. The V end lost 6 bases, the J end lost 0 bases, and 13 bases lay between the germline ends. The CDR3 contains 14 residues. The V gene's germline CDR1 is SGHRS and CDR2 YFSETQ. The CDR3 is CASTPSSPSYEQYF. CDR3 bases: TGCGCCAGCACCCCCTCGAGTCCCTCCTACGAGCAGTACTTC.

This clonotype came up many times. The V gene is TRBV7-8, the J gene TRBJ2-5, with D possibly matching TRBD1 (6 bases). There are 15 residues in the CDR3. Trimming shortened V by 2 bases and J by 4 bases, and 14 bases separated the two germline ends. CDR1 is SGHVS and CDR2 is FQNEAQ in the germline V gene. The CDR3, as DNA: TGTGCCAGCAGCTTATTCCAGGGGCGCGCAGAGACCCAGTACTTC. It codes for CASSLFQGRAETQYF.

This clonotype showed up just a few times. V is TRBV7-2 and J is TRBJ1-2, with no clear D. Trimming pared 5 bases from V and 5 bases from J, leaving 9 bases between. The germline V gene has CDR1 SGHTA and CDR2 FQGNSA. The CDR3 is 12 residues long. CDR3 coding DNA: TGTGCCAGCAGCCCCTCCGGGTATGGCTACACCTTC. It is translated as CASSPSGYGYTF.

This clonotype occurred many times. The gene calls are TRBV6-5 and TRBJ1-6; no reliable D call. This CDR3 is 15 amino acids long. The germline V and J ends were trimmed by 2 bases and 0 bases, with 5 bases remaining between them. The germline CDR1 and CDR2 sequences are MNHEY and SVGAGI. The CDR3 region has the DNA TGTGCCAGCAGTTACGAAGTCTCCTATAATTCACCCCTCCACTTT. It translates to CASSYEVSYNSPLHF.

Ten or more counts support this clonotype. V gene TRBV7-9 combines with J gene TRBJ2-6; no firm D call. Trimming removed 3 bases at V and 4 bases at J, with 7 bases between. This CDR3 has 14 residues. In germline, CDR1 is SEHNR, CDR2 FQNEAQ (reference sequence). The CDR3 loop is CASSLVWGANVLTF. CDR3 nucleotide sequence: TGTGCCAGCAGCTTGGTGTGGGGGGCCAACGTCCTGACTTTC.

This clonotype occurred many times. The V and J genes are TRBV12-3 or TRBV12-4 and TRBJ1-2, with D tentatively TRBD1 (5 bases). This CDR3 comprises 15 residues. The V and J ends lost 4 bases and 4 bases respectively, with 16 bases between them. The CDR3 is CASSSAGGLSYGYTF. In nucleotides, the CDR3 is TGTGCCAGCAGTTCCGCCGGGGGGTTAAGCTATGGCTACACCTTC.